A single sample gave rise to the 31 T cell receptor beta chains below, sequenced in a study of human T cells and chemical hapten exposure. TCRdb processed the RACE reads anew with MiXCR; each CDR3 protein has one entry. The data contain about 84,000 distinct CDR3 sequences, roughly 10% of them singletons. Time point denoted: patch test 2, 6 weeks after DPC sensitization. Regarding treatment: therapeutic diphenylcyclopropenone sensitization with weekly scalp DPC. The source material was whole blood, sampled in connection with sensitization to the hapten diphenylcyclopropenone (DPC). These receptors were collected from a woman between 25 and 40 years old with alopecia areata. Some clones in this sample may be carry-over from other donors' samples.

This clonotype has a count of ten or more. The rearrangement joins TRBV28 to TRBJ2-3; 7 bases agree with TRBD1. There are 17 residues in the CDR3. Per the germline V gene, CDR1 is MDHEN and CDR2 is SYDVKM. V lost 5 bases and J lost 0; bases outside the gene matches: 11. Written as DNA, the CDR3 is TGTGCCAGCAGTCCTCCTCGACAGGGAGTGAGCACAGATACGCAGTATTTT. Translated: CASSPPRQGVSTDTQYF.

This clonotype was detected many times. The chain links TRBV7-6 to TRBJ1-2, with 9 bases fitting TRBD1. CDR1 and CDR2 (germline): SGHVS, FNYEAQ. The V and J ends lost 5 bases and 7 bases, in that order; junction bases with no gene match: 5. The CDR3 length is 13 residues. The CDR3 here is CASSSGTGTGYTF. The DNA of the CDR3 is TGTGCCAGCAGCAGCGGGACAGGGACTGGCTACACCTTC.

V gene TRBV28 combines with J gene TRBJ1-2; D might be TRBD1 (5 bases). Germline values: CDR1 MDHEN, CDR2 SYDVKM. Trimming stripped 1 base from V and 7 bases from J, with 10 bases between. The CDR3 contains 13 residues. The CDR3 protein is CASSLYGRVGYTF. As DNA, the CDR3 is TGTGCCAGCAGTTTATATGGCAGGGTTGGCTACACCTTC.

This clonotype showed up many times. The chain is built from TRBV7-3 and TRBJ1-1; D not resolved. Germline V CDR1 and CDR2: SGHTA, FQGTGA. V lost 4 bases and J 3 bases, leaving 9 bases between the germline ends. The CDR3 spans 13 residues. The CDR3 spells CASSSQPYTEAFF. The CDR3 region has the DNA TGTGCCAGCAGCTCACAGCCTTACACTGAAGCTTTCTTT.

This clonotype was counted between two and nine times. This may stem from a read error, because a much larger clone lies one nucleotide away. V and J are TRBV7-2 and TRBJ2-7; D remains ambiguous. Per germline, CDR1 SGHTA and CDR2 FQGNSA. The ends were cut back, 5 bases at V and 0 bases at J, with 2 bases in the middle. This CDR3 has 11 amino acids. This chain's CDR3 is CASSPSYEQYF. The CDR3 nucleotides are TGTGCCAGCAGCCCCTCCTACGAGCAGTACTTC.

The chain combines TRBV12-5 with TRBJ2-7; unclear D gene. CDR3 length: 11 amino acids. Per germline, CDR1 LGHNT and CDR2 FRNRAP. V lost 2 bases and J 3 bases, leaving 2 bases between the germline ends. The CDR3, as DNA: TGTGCTAGTGGTTTGAACTACGAGCAGTACTTC. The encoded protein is CASGLNYEQYF.

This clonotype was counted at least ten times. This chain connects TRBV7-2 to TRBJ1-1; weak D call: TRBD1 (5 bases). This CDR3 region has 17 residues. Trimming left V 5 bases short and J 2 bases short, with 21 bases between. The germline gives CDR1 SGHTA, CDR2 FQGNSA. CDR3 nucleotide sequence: TGTGCCAGCAGCCTGGGGACTTTTTTTGGTGAAAACACTGAAGCTTTCTTT. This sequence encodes CASSLGTFFGENTEAFF.

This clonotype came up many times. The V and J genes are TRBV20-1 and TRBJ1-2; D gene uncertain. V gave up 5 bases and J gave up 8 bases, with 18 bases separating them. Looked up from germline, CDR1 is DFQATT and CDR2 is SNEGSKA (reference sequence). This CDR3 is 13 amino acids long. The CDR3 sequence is CSADGKYSYGYTF. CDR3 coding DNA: TGCAGTGCTGATGGCAAATACTCGTACGGCTACACCTTC.

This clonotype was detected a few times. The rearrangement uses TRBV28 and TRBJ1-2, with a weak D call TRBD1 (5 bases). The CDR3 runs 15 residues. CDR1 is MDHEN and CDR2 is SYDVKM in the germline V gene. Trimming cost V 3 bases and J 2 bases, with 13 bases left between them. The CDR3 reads CASSLGGPMNYGYTF. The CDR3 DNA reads TGTGCCAGCAGTTTGGGGGGACCGATGAACTATGGCTACACCTTC.

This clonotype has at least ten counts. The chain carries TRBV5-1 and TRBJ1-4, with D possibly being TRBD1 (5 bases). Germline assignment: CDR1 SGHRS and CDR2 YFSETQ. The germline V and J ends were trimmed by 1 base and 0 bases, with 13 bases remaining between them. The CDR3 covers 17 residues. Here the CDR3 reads CASSLRGVAATNEKLFF. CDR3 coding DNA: TGCGCCAGCAGCTTGAGGGGAGTAGCTGCAACTAATGAAAAACTGTTTTTT.

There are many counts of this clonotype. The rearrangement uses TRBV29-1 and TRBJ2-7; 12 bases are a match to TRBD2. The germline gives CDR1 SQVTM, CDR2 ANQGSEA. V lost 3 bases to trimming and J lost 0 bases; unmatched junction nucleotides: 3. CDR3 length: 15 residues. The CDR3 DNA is TGCAGCGTTGACGGGGGACTAGCGGGCTCCTACGAGCAGTACTTC. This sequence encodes CSVDGGLAGSYEQYF.

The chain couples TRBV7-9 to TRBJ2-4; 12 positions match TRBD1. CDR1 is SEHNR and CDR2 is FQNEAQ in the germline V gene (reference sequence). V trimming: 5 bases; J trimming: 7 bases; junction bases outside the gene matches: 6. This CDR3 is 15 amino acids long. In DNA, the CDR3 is TGTGCCAGCAGCCCAGCAGGGACAGGGGGCAACATTCAGTACTTC. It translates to CASSPAGTGGNIQYF.

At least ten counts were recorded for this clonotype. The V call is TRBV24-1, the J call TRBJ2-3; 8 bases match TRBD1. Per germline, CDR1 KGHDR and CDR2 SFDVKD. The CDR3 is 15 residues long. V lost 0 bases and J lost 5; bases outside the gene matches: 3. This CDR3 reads CATSDLETGEDTQYF. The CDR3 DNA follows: TGTGCCACCAGTGATTTGGAGACAGGGGAAGATACGCAGTATTTT.

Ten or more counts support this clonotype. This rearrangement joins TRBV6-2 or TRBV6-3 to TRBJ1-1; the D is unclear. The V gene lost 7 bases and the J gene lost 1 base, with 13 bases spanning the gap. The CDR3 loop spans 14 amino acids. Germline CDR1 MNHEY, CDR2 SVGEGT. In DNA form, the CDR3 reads TGTGCCAGCATGGGCAGACACCCGAACACTGAAGCTTTCTTT. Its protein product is CASMGRHPNTEAFF.

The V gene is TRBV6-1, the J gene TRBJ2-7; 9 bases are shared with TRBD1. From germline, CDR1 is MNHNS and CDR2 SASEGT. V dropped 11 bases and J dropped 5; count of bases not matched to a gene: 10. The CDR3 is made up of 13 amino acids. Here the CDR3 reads CAGTGTGLHEQYF. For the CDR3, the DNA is TGTGCCGGAACAGGGACAGGGTTACACGAGCAGTACTTC.

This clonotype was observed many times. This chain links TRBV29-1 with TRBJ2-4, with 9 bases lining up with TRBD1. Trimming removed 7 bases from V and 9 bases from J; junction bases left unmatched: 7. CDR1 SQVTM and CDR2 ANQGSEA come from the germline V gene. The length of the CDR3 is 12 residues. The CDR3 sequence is CSGRQGGGIQYF. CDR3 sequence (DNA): TGCAGCGGACGACAGGGGGGAGGCATTCAGTACTTC.

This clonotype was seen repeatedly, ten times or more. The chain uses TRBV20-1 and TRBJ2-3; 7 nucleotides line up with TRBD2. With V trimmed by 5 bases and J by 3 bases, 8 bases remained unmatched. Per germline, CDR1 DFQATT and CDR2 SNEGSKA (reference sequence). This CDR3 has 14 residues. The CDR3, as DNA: TGCAGTGCTGGTCCTAAGCGGGGAACAGATACGCAGTATTTT. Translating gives CSAGPKRGTDTQYF.

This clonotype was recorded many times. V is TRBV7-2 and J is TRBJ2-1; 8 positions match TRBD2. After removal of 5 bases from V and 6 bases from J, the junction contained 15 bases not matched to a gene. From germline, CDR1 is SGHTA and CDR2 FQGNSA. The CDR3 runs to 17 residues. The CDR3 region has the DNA TGTGCCAGCAGCCCGTACACCGGGACTAGTTCTAGCAATGAGCAGTTCTTC. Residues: CASSPYTGTSSSNEQFF. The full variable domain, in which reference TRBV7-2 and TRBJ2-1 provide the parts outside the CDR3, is GAGVSQSPSNKVTEKGKDVELRCDPISGHTALYWYRQSLGQGLEFLIYFQGNSAPDKSGLPSDRFSAERTGGSVSTLTIQRTQQEDSAVYLCASSPYTGTSSSNEQFFGPGTRLTVL.

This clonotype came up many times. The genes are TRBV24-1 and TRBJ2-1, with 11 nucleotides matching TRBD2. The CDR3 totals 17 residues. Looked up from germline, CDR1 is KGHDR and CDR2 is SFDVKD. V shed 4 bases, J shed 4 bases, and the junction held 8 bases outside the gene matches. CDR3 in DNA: TGTGCCACCAGTGACCCCGTAGCGGGAGGGATTTACAATGAGCAGTTCTTC. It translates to CATSDPVAGGIYNEQFF.

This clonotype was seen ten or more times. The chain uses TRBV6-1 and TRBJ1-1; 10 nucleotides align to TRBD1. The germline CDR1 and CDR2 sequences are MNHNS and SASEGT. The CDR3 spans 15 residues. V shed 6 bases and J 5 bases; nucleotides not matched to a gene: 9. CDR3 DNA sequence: TGTGCCAGCAGAGCATTGACAGGGGGCGGAACTGAAGCTTTCTTT. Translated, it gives CASRALTGGGTEAFF.

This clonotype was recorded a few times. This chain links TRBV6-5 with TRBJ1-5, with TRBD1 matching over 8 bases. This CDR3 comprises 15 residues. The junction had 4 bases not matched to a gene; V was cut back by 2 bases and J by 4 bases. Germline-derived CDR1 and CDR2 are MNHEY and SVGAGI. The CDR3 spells CASSYTRTGNQPQHF. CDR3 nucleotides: TGTGCCAGCAGTTACACCCGGACAGGGAATCAGCCCCAGCATTTT.

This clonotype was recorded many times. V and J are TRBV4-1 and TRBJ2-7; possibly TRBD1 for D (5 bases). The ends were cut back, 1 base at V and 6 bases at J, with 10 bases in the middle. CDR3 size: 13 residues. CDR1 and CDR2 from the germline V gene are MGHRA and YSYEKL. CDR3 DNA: TGCGCCAGCAGCCAAGTTCAGGGAACCGAGCAGTACTTC. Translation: CASSQVQGTEQYF.

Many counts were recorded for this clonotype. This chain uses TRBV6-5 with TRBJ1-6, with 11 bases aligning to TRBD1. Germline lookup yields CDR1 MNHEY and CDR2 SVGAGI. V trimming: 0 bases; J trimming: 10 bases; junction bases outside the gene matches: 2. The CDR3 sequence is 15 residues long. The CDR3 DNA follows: TGTGCCAGCAGTTACTCCCGGGACAGGGGGTCACCCCTCCACTTT. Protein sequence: CASSYSRDRGSPLHF.

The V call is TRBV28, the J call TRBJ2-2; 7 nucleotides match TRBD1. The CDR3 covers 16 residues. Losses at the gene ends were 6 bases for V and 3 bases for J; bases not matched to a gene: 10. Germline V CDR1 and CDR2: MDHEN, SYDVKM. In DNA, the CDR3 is TGTGCCAGCAGGATCACTTGGGACAGACACACCGGGGAGCTGTTTTTT. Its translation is CASRITWDRHTGELFF. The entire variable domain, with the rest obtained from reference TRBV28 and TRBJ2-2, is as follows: DVKVTQSSRYLVKRTGEKVFLECVQDMDHENMFWYRQDPGLGLRLIYFSYDVKMKEKGDIPEGYSVSREKKERFSLILESASTNQTSMYLCASRITWDRHTGELFFGEGSRLTVL.

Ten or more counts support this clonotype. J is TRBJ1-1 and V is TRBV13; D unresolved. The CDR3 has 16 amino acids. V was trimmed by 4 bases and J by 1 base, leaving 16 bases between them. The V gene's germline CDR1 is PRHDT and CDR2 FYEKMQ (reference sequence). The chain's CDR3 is CASSSQIRLRNTEAFF. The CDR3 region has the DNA TGTGCCAGCAGCTCCCAAATTAGACTGAGGAACACTGAAGCTTTCTTT.

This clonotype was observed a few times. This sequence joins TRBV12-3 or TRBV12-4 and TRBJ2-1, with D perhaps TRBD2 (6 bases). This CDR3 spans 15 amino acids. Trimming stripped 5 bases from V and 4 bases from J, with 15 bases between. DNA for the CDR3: TGTGCCAGCAGTCCCCAGAAGCGGGCTTACAATGAGCAGTTCTTC. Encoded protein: CASSPQKRAYNEQFF.

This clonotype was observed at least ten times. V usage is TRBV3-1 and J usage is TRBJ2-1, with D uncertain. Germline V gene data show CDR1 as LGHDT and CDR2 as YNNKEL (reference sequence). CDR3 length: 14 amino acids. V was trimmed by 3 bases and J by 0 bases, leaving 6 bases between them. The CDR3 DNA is TGTGCCAGCAGCCAGGCGAGCTCCTACAATGAGCAGTTCTTC. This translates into CASSQASSYNEQFF.

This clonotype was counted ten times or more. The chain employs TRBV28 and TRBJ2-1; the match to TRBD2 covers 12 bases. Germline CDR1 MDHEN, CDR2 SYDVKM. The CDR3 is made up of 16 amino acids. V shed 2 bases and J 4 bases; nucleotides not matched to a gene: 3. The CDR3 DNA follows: TGTGCCAGCAGTTTAGGGCTAGCGGGAGGGTACAATGAGCAGTTCTTC. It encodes CASSLGLAGGYNEQFF.

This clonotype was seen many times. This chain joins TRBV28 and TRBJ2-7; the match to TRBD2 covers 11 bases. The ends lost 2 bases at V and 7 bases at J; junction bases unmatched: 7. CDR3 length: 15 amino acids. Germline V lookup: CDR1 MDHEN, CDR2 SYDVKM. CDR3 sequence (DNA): TGTGCCAGCAGTTTACCACTAGCGGGGGCAGGGGAGCAGTACTTC. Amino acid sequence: CASSLPLAGAGEQYF. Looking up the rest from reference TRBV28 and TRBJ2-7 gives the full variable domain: DVKVTQSSRYLVKRTGEKVFLECVQDMDHENMFWYRQDPGLGLRLIYFSYDVKMKEKGDIPEGYSVSREKKERFSLILESASTNQTSMYLCASSLPLAGAGEQYFGPGTRLTVT.

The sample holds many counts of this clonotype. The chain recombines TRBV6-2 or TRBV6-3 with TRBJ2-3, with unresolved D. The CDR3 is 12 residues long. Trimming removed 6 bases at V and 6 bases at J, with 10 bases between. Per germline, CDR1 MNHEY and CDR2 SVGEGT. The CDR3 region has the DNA TGTGCCAGCAGCAGTATAGGGGATACGCAGTATTTT. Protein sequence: CASSSIGDTQYF.

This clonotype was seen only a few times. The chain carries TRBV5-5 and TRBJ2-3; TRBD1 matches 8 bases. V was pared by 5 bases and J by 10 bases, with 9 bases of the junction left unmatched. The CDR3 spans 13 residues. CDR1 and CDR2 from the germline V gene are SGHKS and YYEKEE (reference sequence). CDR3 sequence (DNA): TGTGCCAGCAGAATGACAGGGGAGGCGGCGCAGTATTTT. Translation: CASRMTGEAAQYF.